This passage covers 13 T cell receptor beta chains from one sample sequenced in a study of blood T cell repertoires in COVID-19. The method was immunoSEQ multiplex PCR; TCRdb's version includes in-frame clones alone and lacks a portion of them. The sample contains nearly 200,000 clones, over 80% of which appear only once. Material for sequencing was peripheral blood. The receptors come from a man in his 60s with COVID-19, enrolled during active disease.

J is TRBJ1-6 and V is TRBV28; 8 bases fit TRBD1. The germline V gene has CDR1 MDHEN and CDR2 SYDVKM. V lost 6 bases and J lost 10; bases outside the gene matches: 11. This CDR3 spans 15 amino acids. The CDR3: CASSTDREGLSPLHF. The DNA of the CDR3 is TGTGCCAGCAGCACGGACAGGGAAGGACTGTCACCCCTCCACTTT.

The rearrangement joins TRBV19 to TRBJ2-1; D is possibly TRBD1 (5 bases). Deletions cut 3 bases from V and 0 bases from J, with 12 bases between. Germline CDR1 is LNHDA and CDR2 is SQIVND (reference sequence). This CDR3 region has 16 residues. The CDR3 loop reads CASSIYRYSSYNEQFF. The CDR3 DNA sequence: TGTGCCAGTAGTATCTACAGGTACAGCTCCTACAATGAGCAGTTCTTC.

The CDR3 bases are TGCGCCAGCAGACAGGGGGATACGCAGTATTTT. Residues: CASRQGDTQYF. This chain links TRBV5-1 with TRBJ2-3; 7 bases fit TRBD1. Germline V gene data show CDR1 as SGHRS and CDR2 as YFSETQ. The CDR3 spans 11 residues. V lost 5 bases to trimming and J lost 6 bases; unmatched junction nucleotides: 0.

The CDR3 sequence is CASSPPWGANTGELFF. As DNA, the CDR3 is TGCGCCAGCAGCCCCCCCTGGGGGGCGAACACCGGGGAGCTGTTTTTT. The chain links TRBV4-1 to TRBJ2-2, with D tentatively TRBD2 (6 bases). The CDR3 contains 16 residues. V lost 4 bases and J lost 0, with 12 bases in between. Germline CDR1 is MGHRA and CDR2 is YSYEKL.

V gene TRBV5-1 combines with J gene TRBJ2-1; 13 bases align to TRBD2. Germline lookup yields CDR1 SGHRS and CDR2 YFSETQ. The CDR3 sequence is 20 residues long. Losses at the gene ends were 2 bases for V and 3 bases for J; bases not matched to a gene: 14. CDR3 amino acids: CASSFPPGLAGRPIYNEQFF. The DNA for the CDR3 is TGCGCCAGCAGCTTCCCTCCGGGACTAGCGGGAAGGCCAATCTACAATGAGCAGTTCTTC. The full variable domain, in which reference TRBV5-1 and TRBJ2-1 provide the parts outside the CDR3, is KAGVTQTPRYLIKTRGQQVTLSCSPISGHRSVSWYQQTPGQGLQFLFEYFSETQRNKGNFPGRFSGRQFSNSRSEMNVSTLELGDSALYLCASSFPPGLAGRPIYNEQFFGPGTRLTVL.

V and J are TRBV19 and TRBJ1-5, with 12 bases aligning to TRBD1. This CDR3 region has 15 residues. Trimming removed 6 bases from V and 2 bases from J; junction bases left unmatched: 2. Germline V gene data show CDR1 as LNHDA and CDR2 as SQIVND (reference sequence). Written as DNA, the CDR3 is TGTGCCAGTAGCAGGGACAGGGGGCGCAATCAGCCCCAGCATTTT. Its translation: CASSRDRGRNQPQHF.

This chain uses TRBV29-1 with TRBJ2-1; D is unclear. Germline CDR1 SQVTM, CDR2 ANQGSEA. The CDR3 is 12 amino acids. The V and J ends lost 1 base and 7 bases respectively, with 8 bases between them. The CDR3 spells CSVEAQRNEQFF. CDR3 in DNA: TGCAGCGTTGAAGCTCAGAGGAATGAGCAGTTCTTC.

CDR3 sequence reads: CASSLGRELFF. The CDR3 DNA is TGTGCCAGCAGTTTAGGCAGGGAGCTGTTTTTT. This chain connects TRBV27 to TRBJ2-2; D remains unclear. This CDR3 has 11 residues. V was trimmed by 2 bases and J by 9 bases, leaving 4 bases between them. The germline CDR1 and CDR2 sequences are MNHEY and SMNVEV (reference sequence).

J is TRBJ1-2 and V is TRBV12-3 or TRBV12-4; weak D call: TRBD1 (5 bases). V dropped 6 bases and J dropped 2 bases, with 10 bases sitting between them. This CDR3 has 13 residues. The chain's CDR3 is CASRSDTNYGYTF. CDR3 nucleotides: TGTGCCAGCAGATCGGACACGAACTATGGCTACACCTTC.

V usage is TRBV7-9 and J usage is TRBJ2-7; perhaps TRBD1 as D (5 bases). This CDR3 spans 15 amino acids. In germline, CDR1 is SEHNR, CDR2 FQNEAQ (reference sequence). V lost 1 base and J 5 bases, leaving 15 bases between the germline ends. CDR3: CASSLGDSAGHEQYF. The CDR3 DNA reads TGTGCCAGCAGCTTAGGTGACTCGGCAGGGCACGAGCAGTACTTC.

This chain uses TRBV28 with TRBJ1-6, with 9 bases matching TRBD1. The germline V gene has CDR1 MDHEN and CDR2 SYDVKM. The CDR3 extends over 16 amino acids. V shed 4 bases and J 9 bases; nucleotides not matched to a gene: 10. CDR3 in amino acids: CASSSSRTGVSSPLHF. For the CDR3, the DNA is TGTGCCAGCAGTTCGTCTCGGACAGGGGTATCTTCACCCCTCCACTTT.

The V call is TRBV4-1, the J call TRBJ1-1, with 12 bases identical to TRBD1. Germline V gene lookup returns CDR1 MGHRA and CDR2 YSYEKL. V dropped 2 bases and J dropped 5; count of bases not matched to a gene: 3. The CDR3 is made up of 15 amino acids. As DNA, the CDR3 is TGCGCCAGCAGCCAACCGGGACAGGGGGCAACTGAAGCTTTCTTT. Protein product: CASSQPGQGATEAFF.

This chain connects TRBV2 to TRBJ1-5, with 7 bases that match TRBD1. From germline, CDR1 is SNHLY and CDR2 FYNNEI. This CDR3 has 12 amino acids. With V trimmed by 5 bases and J by 7 bases, 2 bases remained unmatched. The CDR3 sequence: CASSFRGQPQHF. The DNA of the CDR3 is TGTGCCAGCAGTTTCAGGGGGCAGCCCCAGCATTTT.